Described below is a single T cell receptor (beta chain) sequence and its context. CDR3 length: 16 amino acids. Germline CDR1 SGHTA, CDR2 FQGNSA. V dropped 5 bases and J dropped 4 bases, with 20 bases sitting between them. This record comes from a study of blood T cell repertoires in COVID-19. Looking at the study overall: Donors in the United States, Italy and Spain gave samples during acute or convalescent COVID-19.

The method was immunoSEQ multiplex PCR; TCRdb's version includes in-frame clones alone and lacks a portion of them. The data show some 150,000 clones, just under 90% seen once. This TCR came from a woman of 80 years or more with acute or convalescent COVID-19. The J gene is TRBJ2-5, the V gene TRBV7-2; tentative D call: TRBD2 (6 bases). The sequenced sample consisted of peripheral blood. The CDR3, as DNA: TGTGCCAGCAGCCCACTGACGGGGAGGACAAGAGAGACCCAGTACTTC. It codes for CASSPLTGRTRETQYF.